The clone carrying this TCR beta chain came up once. Germline V gene data show CDR1 as SGHAT and CDR2 as FQNNGV. This CDR3 has 13 residues. The V segment lost 5 bases and the J segment 2 bases; nucleotides outside the gene matches: 0. Sequencing relied on immunoSEQ assay v3.0, run at survey level. Clones were read by immunoSEQ multiplex PCR, and TCRdb kept only the in-frame ones, dropping some. Of under 50,000 clones detected, around 83% appear once; the ten largest clones hold approximately 5.3%. These data come from a study of long-term antiretroviral therapy in people with HIV. J is TRBJ1-3 and V is TRBV11-2, with 7 bases lining up with TRBD1. Here the sequenced sample was unsorted PBMCs, taken 3.1 years after starting antiretroviral therapy. The origin of this receptor is a woman between 45 and 60 years old with HIV. In DNA, the CDR3 is TGTGCCAGCAGCACAGGGGCTGGAAACACCATATATTTT. It yields the protein CASSTGAGNTIYF.